What follows describes a single T cell receptor beta chain. Its target is unknown. This sample was included in a study of cytomegalovirus exposure and HLA in healthy donors. Findings of the study overall: A later analysis associated some 16,000 TCR beta sequences with HLA alleles at a 0.05 false discovery rate. A later analysis reportedly found fewer N-insertions in an Asian-associated ancestry cluster than the approximately 670-donor mean. Accurate HLA-A and HLA-B prediction from TCR beta sequences was reported for most subjects. Among TCR beta chains of equal frequency, HLA-associated ones were more clonally expanded in a later analysis.

The CDR3 runs 17 residues. Germline V gives CDR1 LNHDA, CDR2 SQIVND (reference sequence). V was pared by 3 bases and J by 0 bases, with 7 bases of the junction left unmatched. The study ran its PCR with 60 Vbeta and 13 Jbeta primers. Some clones are missing from TCRdb's copy, which holds only in-frame ones; the method was immunoSEQ multiplex PCR. Found here are 150,000 or so clones, more than 60% of them singletons; the top ten hold 1.5% to 2%. The TCR comes from a female donor in good health and CMV-seronegative. Sequenced material: PBMCs. The chain links TRBV19 to TRBJ2-1; 8 bases agree with TRBD1. CDR3 region: CASSIRSTGGSYNEQFF. As DNA, the CDR3 is TGTGCCAGTAGTATTCGTAGCACAGGGGGCTCCTACAATGAGCAGTTCTTC.